Below are 8 T cell receptor beta chains sequenced from a single sample in a study of blood T cell repertoires in COVID-19. Only in-frame clones appear in the TCRdb table, and some are missing; sequencing was by immunoSEQ multiplex PCR. The sample lists about 74,000 clones, approximately 84% occurring once. Sequencing was performed on peripheral blood. These TCRs come from a man between 65 and 80 years old with acute or convalescent COVID-19.

The V call is TRBV7-9, the J call TRBJ1-2; 7 bases line up with TRBD1. The CDR3 is 15 residues long. CDR1 is SEHNR and CDR2 is FQNEAQ in the germline V gene (reference sequence). Trimming removed 1 base from V and 6 bases from J; junction bases left unmatched: 8. The CDR3 here is CASSLVLRTGDGYTF. The CDR3 region has the DNA TGTGCCAGCAGCTTAGTCTTAAGGACAGGTGATGGCTACACCTTC.

V gene TRBV7-6 combines with J gene TRBJ2-7; 7 bases fit TRBD1. Germline V lookup: CDR1 SGHVS, CDR2 FNYEAQ. V dropped 1 base and J dropped 0; count of bases not matched to a gene: 6. This CDR3 has 16 residues. CDR3 amino acids: CASSLESGTASYEQYF. In DNA, the CDR3 is TGTGCCAGCAGCTTAGAGTCCGGGACAGCCTCCTACGAGCAGTACTTC.

The chain is built from TRBV7-2 and TRBJ2-1; tentatively, D is TRBD2 (5 bases). V gave up 2 bases and J gave up 7 bases, with 12 bases separating them. The CDR3 runs to 14 residues. Germline V lookup: CDR1 SGHTA, CDR2 FQGNSA. CDR3 amino acids: CASSLRDSRNEQFF. For the CDR3, the DNA is TGTGCCAGCAGCTTACGGGATAGTAGGAATGAGCAGTTCTTC.

The V call is TRBV12-3 or TRBV12-4, the J call TRBJ2-2; maybe TRBD1 (5 bases). The V gene lost 7 bases and the J gene lost 4 bases, with 10 bases spanning the gap. This CDR3 contains 13 residues. CDR3: CASKVQGTGELFF. CDR3 nucleotide sequence: TGTGCCAGCAAAGTCCAGGGCACCGGGGAGCTGTTTTTT.

The chain links TRBV6-6 to TRBJ2-5, with TRBD1 as a possible D gene (6 bases). Trimming pared 6 bases from V and 5 bases from J, leaving 22 bases between. The CDR3 spans 16 residues. The germline V gene encodes CDR1 MNHNY and CDR2 SVGAGI (reference sequence). Written as DNA, the CDR3 is TGTGCCAGCAGCGGACCGGGGACAAGAGGCGGGGAGACCCAGTACTTC. This translates into CASSGPGTRGGETQYF.

V gene TRBV19 combines with J gene TRBJ2-2; perhaps TRBD1 as D (6 bases). Trimming cost V 4 bases and J 1 base, with 10 bases left between them. The CDR3 runs 15 residues. CDR1 is LNHDA and CDR2 is SQIVND in the germline V gene (reference sequence). The CDR3 bases are TGTGCCAGTAGTAGGCAGGGGATGAACACCGGGGAGCTGTTTTTT. It translates to CASSRQGMNTGELFF.

V usage is TRBV11-2 and J usage is TRBJ2-3; 9 bases match TRBD1. The CDR3 length is 12 residues. The germline gives CDR1 SGHAT, CDR2 FQNNGV. Trimming took 5 bases from V and 13 from J; bases not matched to a gene: 7. The CDR3 nucleotides are TGTGCCAGCAGCATCAACAGGGGGCGAGAGTATTTT. This encodes CASSINRGREYF.

The chain recombines TRBV2 with TRBJ1-1; no clear D gene. CDR1 SNHLY and CDR2 FYNNEI come from the germline V gene. Trimming took off 8 bases at V and 8 bases at J, with 12 bases between the two ends. The CDR3 runs 11 residues. CDR3 loop: CASQATFEAFF. DNA of the CDR3: TGTGCCAGCCAGGCAACGTTCGAAGCTTTCTTT.